The sequence of this TCR beta chain was determined in a study of T cells after yellow fever vaccination. Notes on the study in general: Subsequent booster samples again held most clones from primary vaccination (just under 98% CD4, 85% to 90% CD8).

Germline V gene sequence: CDR1 SGHRS, CDR2 YFSETQ. V was trimmed by 4 bases and J by 5 bases, leaving 18 bases between them. The CDR3 contains 15 residues. One entry per CDR3 protein, called by TCRdb with MiXCR from the 5' RACE reads. The sample has 310,000 or so distinct CDR3 sequences; around 7% are singletons. This clonotype has at least ten counts. Its antigen remains unknown. This chain joins TRBV5-1 and TRBJ2-5, with D hard to call. The source of this sequence is a man aged 18 to 30 who received the YFV17D yellow fever vaccine. The source was PBMCs, collected roughly 46 days after the first yellow fever vaccination. CDR3 nucleotide sequence: TGCGCCAGCAGCGTACGAAATCAAAGGCGGGAGACCCAGTACTTC. Translating it yields CASSVRNQRRETQYF.